One and the same sample provided the 3 T cell receptor beta chains below, sequenced in a study of T cells in localized non-small cell lung cancer. Clones were sequenced by immunoSEQ multiplex PCR, and TCRdb holds only the in-frame ones, with some missing. The sample has some 52,000 clones, around 80% seen once; the top ten hold about 4%. Sequenced here: PBMCs, sampled before any cancer treatment. Source of these receptors: a woman between 35 and 70 years old with stage II lung adenocarcinoma.

The J gene is TRBJ1-1, the V gene TRBV6-5; D ambiguous. Germline CDR1 reads MNHEY; CDR2 reads SVGAGI. The CDR3 totals 13 residues. V lost 2 bases to trimming and J lost 1 base, with 5 bases between them. The CDR3 region is CASSYGRNTEAFF. As DNA, the CDR3 is TGTGCCAGCAGTTACGGGAGGAACACTGAAGCTTTCTTT.

The chain couples TRBV6-1 to TRBJ2-1; D remains unclear. The V and J ends lost 8 bases and 8 bases respectively, with 16 bases between them. The CDR3 covers 13 residues. CDR1 MNHNS and CDR2 SASEGT come from the germline V gene. DNA for the CDR3: TGTGCCAGCCGAGACCCGGGCGACGATGAGCAGTTCTTC. Its translation is CASRDPGDDEQFF.

This rearrangement joins TRBV6-5 to TRBJ2-7, with 7 nucleotides matching TRBD1. Germline CDR1 and CDR2: MNHEY and SVGAGI. The V segment lost 8 bases and the J segment 2 bases; nucleotides outside the gene matches: 12. The CDR3 has 15 residues. In nucleotides, the CDR3 is TGTGCCAGCGCAGAGGACCGGGACAGAACCTACGAGCAGTACTTC. The encoded protein is CASAEDRDRTYEQYF.